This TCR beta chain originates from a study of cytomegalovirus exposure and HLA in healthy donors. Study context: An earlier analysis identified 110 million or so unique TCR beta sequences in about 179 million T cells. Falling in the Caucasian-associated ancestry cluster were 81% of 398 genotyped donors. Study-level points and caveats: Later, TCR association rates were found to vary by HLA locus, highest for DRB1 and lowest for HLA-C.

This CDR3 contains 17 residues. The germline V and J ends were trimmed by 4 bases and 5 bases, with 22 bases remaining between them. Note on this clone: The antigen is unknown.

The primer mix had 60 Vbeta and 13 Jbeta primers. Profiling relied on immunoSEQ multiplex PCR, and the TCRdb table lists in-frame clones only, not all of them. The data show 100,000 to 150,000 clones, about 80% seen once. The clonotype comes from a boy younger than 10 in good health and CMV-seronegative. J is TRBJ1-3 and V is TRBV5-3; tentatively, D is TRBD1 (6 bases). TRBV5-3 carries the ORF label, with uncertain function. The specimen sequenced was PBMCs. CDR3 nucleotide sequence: TGTGCCAGAAGCAACCCCCGGACAGCTCAAGATAGAAACACCATATATTTT. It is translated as CARSNPRTAQDRNTIYF.